The rows below give T cell receptor beta chains drawn from one sample of a study of T cell responses to AZD1222 COVID-19 vaccine. Assay used: immunoSEQ multiplex PCR; TCRdb lists only in-frame clones, some missing. The sample carries some 140,000 clones, 85% to 90% recorded once. Sequenced here: peripheral blood, sampled on day 0 of MenACWY control vaccination. Receptors were obtained from an adult in good health. Both conserved end residues are part of each CDR3. Each record gives: V gene, clone size, D gene, J gene, CDR3 DNA, CDR3 protein. D genes are given only for firm matches. Size values are once, few and many counts, or a class for expanded clones, and some rows have none.

>TRBV7-2|few|TRBD1|TRBJ1-5
TGTGCCACCAGGGGGAGCCCCAATCAGCCCCAGCATTTT
CATRGSPNQPQHF
>TRBV19|.|.|TRBJ2-2
TGTGCCAGTAGTCGTCTCCAGAACACCGGGGAGCTGTTTTTT
CASSRLQNTGELFF
>TRBV2|.|TRBD2|TRBJ2-3
TGTGCCAGCAGTGCGCTAACTAGCGGGGTTACTAGCACAGATACGCAGTATTTT
CASSALTSGVTSTDTQYF
>TRBV7-9|.|.|TRBJ2-7
TGTGCCAGCAGCTTAATCCCACGGGGCTACGAGCAGTACTTC
CASSLIPRGYEQYF
>TRBV30|.|TRBD2|TRBJ2-4
TGTGCCTGGAGTGTTCGGGTACAGCGGGGAAACATTCAGTACTTC
CAWSVRVQRGNIQYF
>TRBV9|.|.|TRBJ2-7
TGTGCCAGCAGCGTAGTAGCGATCACCTACGAGCAGTACTTC
CASSVVAITYEQYF
>TRBV28|.|.|TRBJ1-6
TGTGCCAGCAGTTTTCACACAGGCAATTCACCCCTCCACTTT
CASSFHTGNSPLHF
>TRBV21-1|.|.|TRBJ1-2
TGTGCCAGCAGCAAAATTATATGGGAGGCCTATGGCTACACCTTC
CASSKIIWEAYGYTF
>TRBV19|.|.|TRBJ2-7
TGTGCCAGTAGTATCGAGGCGAGTAGGGACGAGCAGTACTTC
CASSIEASRDEQYF
>TRBV13|.|TRBD2|TRBJ2-5
TGTGCCAGCAGCCCAGGACTAGCGGGAGGGCCCTCGGGAGAGACCCAGTACTTC
CASSPGLAGGPSGETQYF
>TRBV4-3|.|TRBD2|TRBJ2-1
TGCGCCAGCAGCCAAGGTCGGCTAGCGGAATACAATGAGCAGTTCTTC
CASSQGRLAEYNEQFF
>TRBV10-1|.|.|TRBJ1-2
TGCGCCAGCAGTGTTGCGGTGGGCTATGGCTACACCTTC
CASSVAVGYGYTF
>TRBV5-4|.|TRBD2|TRBJ2-7
TGTGCCAGCAGCTTGCGGAGTAGCGGGACCTACGAGCAGTACTTC
CASSLRSSGTYEQYF